The 9 T cell receptor beta chains presented below share a single source sample, sequenced in a study of blood T cell repertoires in COVID-19. This table comes from immunoSEQ multiplex PCR, and its TCRdb copy is limited to in-frame clones, with some not included. The table lists fewer than 350,000 clones, around 93% of them singletons. The sequenced sample was PBMCs or T cells enriched from blood (not recorded which). The receptors here all came from a man aged 40-49 years who had been exposed to COVID-19.

The chain couples TRBV6-5 to TRBJ1-2; D is uncertain. The germline CDR1 and CDR2 sequences are MNHEY and SVGAGI. The CDR3 is made up of 13 amino acids. Trimming stripped 4 bases from V and 8 bases from J, with 14 bases between. CDR3 sequence (DNA): TGTGCCAGCAGTTTGCCGGCGGCGGGCGGCTACACCTTC. It codes for CASSLPAAGGYTF.

The chain employs TRBV7-8 and TRBJ2-1, with a possible D match to TRBD1 (7 bases). Germline V gene data show CDR1 as SGHVS and CDR2 as FQNEAQ. The CDR3 extends over 14 amino acids. The ends were cut back, 5 bases at V and 9 bases at J, with 17 bases in the middle. The CDR3: CASSPPDRRGEQFF. For the CDR3, the DNA is TGTGCCAGCAGCCCTCCGGACAGGAGGGGTGAGCAGTTCTTC.

The chain recombines TRBV28 with TRBJ1-2; 9 nucleotides match TRBD1. Germline CDR1 reads MDHEN; CDR2 reads SYDVKM. J was trimmed by 6 bases and V by 6 bases; bases with no gene match: 14. The CDR3 is made up of 16 amino acids. The CDR3 nucleotides are TGTGCCAGCAGCCGGACAGGGGATGTCCGGACGGATGGCTACACCTTC. It translates to CASSRTGDVRTDGYTF.

The genes are TRBV3-1 (or the pseudogene TRBV3-2) and TRBJ2-7; 9 bases align to TRBD2. V lost 0 bases and J lost 2; bases outside the gene matches: 5. The CDR3 spans 16 residues. The germline V gene encodes CDR1 LGHDT and CDR2 YNNKEL (reference sequence). The CDR3, as DNA: TGTGCCAGCAGCCAAGATTGGGCTAGCGGGGCCTACGAGCAGTACTTC. This translates into CASSQDWASGAYEQYF.

This chain links TRBV10-3 with TRBJ2-3; the match to TRBD2 covers 9 bases. Germline V gene lookup returns CDR1 ENHRY and CDR2 SYGVKD. V shed 4 bases and J 2 bases; nucleotides not matched to a gene: 4. CDR3 length: 15 amino acids. The CDR3 sequence is CAISGGLATTDTQYF. For the CDR3, the DNA is TGTGCCATCAGTGGCGGACTAGCGACCACAGATACGCAGTATTTT.

This clone was seen only a few times. The chain combines TRBV9 with TRBJ2-7; 10 nucleotides agree with TRBD1. Germline lookup yields CDR1 SGDLS and CDR2 YYNGEE. Unmatched junction bases numbered 7, after V lost 5 bases and J lost 2 bases. The CDR3 consists of 15 residues. The CDR3 sequence: CASSAYGQGAYEQYF. CDR3 nucleotide sequence: TGTGCCAGCAGTGCCTACGGACAGGGGGCCTACGAGCAGTACTTC.

The chain carries TRBV4-2 and TRBJ1-4; TRBD1 is a possible D gene (5 bases). This CDR3 region has 15 residues. Trimming removed 1 base at V and 6 bases at J, with 12 bases between. Germline V lookup: CDR1 LGHNA, CDR2 YNFKEQ. The CDR3 nucleotides are TGTGCCAGCAGCCAAGCGCAGGGTGGAGATGAAAAACTGTTTTTT. As protein: CASSQAQGGDEKLFF.

The V gene is TRBV18, the J gene TRBJ2-5; D is possibly TRBD2 (5 bases). Germline V lookup: CDR1 KGHSH, CDR2 LQKENI. The CDR3 length is 12 residues. V was cut by 6 bases and J by 7 bases, with 12 bases left in between. DNA for the CDR3: TGTGCCAGCTCCGAAAATGAGGGGACCCAGTACTTC. Its translation is CASSENEGTQYF. The whole variable domain, filled in from reference TRBV18 and TRBJ2-5, reads NAGVMQNPRHLVRRRGQEARLRCSPMKGHSHVYWYRQLPEEGLKFMVYLQKENIIDESGMPKERFSAEFPKEGPSILRIQQVVRGDSAAYFCASSENEGTQYFGPGTRLLVL.

The chain is built from TRBV19 and TRBJ1-2; 7 bases fit TRBD1. Looked up from germline, CDR1 is LNHDA and CDR2 is SQIVND (reference sequence). V was clipped by 6 bases and J by 2 bases; unmatched bases: 15. The CDR3 runs to 17 residues. The chain's CDR3 is CASRNLETGQLNYGYTF. The CDR3, as DNA: TGTGCCAGTAGAAACTTGGAGACAGGGCAATTAAACTATGGCTACACCTTC.